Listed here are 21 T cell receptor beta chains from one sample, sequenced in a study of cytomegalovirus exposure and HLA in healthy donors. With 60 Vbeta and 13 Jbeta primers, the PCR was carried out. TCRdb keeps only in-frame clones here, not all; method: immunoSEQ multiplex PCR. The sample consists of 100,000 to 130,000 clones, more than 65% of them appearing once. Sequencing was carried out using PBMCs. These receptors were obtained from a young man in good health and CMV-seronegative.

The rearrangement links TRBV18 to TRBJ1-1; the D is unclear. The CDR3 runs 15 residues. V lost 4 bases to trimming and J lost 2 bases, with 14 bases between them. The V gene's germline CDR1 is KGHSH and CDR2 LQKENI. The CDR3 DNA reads TGTGCCAGCTCACTCGGACTGGACGTAAACACTGAAGCTTTCTTT. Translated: CASSLGLDVNTEAFF.

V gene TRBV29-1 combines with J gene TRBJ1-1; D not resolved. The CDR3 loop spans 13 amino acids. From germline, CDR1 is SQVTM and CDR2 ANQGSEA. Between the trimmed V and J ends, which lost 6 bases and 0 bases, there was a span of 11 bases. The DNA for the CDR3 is TGCAGCGTCCAAACGGGGATGAACACTGAAGCTTTCTTT. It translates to CSVQTGMNTEAFF.

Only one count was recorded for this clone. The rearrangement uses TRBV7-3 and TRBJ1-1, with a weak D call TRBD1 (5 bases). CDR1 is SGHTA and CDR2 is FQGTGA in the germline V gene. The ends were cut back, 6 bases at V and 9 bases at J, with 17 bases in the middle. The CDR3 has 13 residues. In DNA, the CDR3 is TGTGCCAGCAGAACCACCGAGGACAACAAAGCTTTCTTT. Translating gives CASRTTEDNKAFF.

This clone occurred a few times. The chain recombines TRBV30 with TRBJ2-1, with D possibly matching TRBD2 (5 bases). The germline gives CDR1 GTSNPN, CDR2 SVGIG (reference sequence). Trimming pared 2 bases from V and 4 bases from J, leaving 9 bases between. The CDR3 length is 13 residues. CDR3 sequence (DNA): TGTGCCTGGAGTTCGGCGGGTTACAATGAGCAGTTCTTC. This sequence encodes CAWSSAGYNEQFF.

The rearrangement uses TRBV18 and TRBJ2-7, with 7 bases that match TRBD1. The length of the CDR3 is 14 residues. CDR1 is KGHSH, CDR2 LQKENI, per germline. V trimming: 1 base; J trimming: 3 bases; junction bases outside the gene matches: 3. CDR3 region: CASSPQGQNYEQYF. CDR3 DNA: TGTGCCAGCTCACCACAGGGACAGAACTACGAGCAGTACTTC.

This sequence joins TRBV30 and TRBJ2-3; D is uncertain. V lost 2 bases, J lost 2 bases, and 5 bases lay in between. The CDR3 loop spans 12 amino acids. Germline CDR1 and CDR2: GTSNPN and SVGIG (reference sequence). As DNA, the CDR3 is TGTGCCTGGAGTCCTTACACAGATACGCAGTATTTT. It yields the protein CAWSPYTDTQYF. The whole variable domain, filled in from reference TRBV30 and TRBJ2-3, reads SQTIHQWPATLVQPVGSPLSLECTVEGTSNPNLYWYRQAAGRGLQLLFYSVGIGQISSEVPQNLSASRPQDRQFILSSKKLLLSDSGFYLCAWSPYTDTQYFGPGTRLTVL.

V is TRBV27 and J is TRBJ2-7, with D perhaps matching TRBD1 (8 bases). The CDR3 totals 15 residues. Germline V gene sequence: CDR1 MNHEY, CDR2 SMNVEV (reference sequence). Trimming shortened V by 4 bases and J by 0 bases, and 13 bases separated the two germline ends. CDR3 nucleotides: TGTGCCAGCAGTTCAGGGGGCGGGAGCTCCTACGAGCAGTACTTC. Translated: CASSSGGGSSYEQYF.

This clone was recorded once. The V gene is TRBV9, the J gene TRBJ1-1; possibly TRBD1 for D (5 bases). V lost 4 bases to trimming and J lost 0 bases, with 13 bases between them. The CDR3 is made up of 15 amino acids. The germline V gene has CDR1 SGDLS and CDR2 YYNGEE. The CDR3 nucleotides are TGTGCCAGCAGCCCCTCAGGGCAGCTGAACACTGAAGCTTTCTTT. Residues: CASSPSGQLNTEAFF.

The chain's CDR3 is CAWRNRDRDGEQYF. CDR3 coding DNA: TGTGCCTGGAGAAACCGGGACAGGGATGGCGAGCAGTACTTC. The rearrangement links TRBV30 to TRBJ2-7; the match to TRBD1 covers 9 bases. Germline assignment: CDR1 GTSNPN and CDR2 SVGIG (reference sequence). The trim removed 3 bases at V and 6 bases at J, leaving 9 bases unmatched. This CDR3 has 14 amino acids.

The CDR3 reads CASSLDRVQPQHF. CDR3 nucleotides: TGTGCCAGCAGTCTGGACAGGGTTCAGCCCCAGCATTTT. The chain employs TRBV6-5 and TRBJ1-5; TRBD1 matches 8 bases. Germline trimming cut 5 bases from V and 6 bases from J; bases unmatched to any gene: 3. The CDR3 contains 13 residues. The germline CDR1 and CDR2 sequences are MNHEY and SVGAGI.

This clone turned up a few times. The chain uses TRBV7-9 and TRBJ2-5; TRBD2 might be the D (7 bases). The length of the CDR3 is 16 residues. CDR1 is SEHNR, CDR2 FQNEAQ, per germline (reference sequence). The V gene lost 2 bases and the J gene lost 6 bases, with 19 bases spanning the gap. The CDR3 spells CASSLLFVGGPKTQYF. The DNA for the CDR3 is TGTGCCAGCAGCTTATTATTCGTGGGGGGGCCGAAGACCCAGTACTTC.

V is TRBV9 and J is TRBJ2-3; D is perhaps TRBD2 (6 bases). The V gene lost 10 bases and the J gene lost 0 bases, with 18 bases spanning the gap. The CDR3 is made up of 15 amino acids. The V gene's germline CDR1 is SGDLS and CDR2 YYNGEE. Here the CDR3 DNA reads TGTGCCTCAACGCGGGGCGGGGAGAGCACAGATACGCAGTATTTT. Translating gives CASTRGGESTDTQYF.

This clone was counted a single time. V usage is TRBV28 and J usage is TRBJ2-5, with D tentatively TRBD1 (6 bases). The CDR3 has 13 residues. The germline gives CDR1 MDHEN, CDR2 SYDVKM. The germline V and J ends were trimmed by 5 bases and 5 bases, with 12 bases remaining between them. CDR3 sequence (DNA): TGTGCCAGCAGTGATGACCAGGGGGAGACCCAGTACTTC. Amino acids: CASSDDQGETQYF.

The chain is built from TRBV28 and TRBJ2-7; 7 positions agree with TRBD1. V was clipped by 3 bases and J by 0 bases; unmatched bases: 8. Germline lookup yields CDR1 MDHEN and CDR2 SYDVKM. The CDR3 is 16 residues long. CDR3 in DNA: TGTGCCAGCAGTTTTTGGGACAGTGCGACCTCCTACGAGCAGTACTTC. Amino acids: CASSFWDSATSYEQYF.

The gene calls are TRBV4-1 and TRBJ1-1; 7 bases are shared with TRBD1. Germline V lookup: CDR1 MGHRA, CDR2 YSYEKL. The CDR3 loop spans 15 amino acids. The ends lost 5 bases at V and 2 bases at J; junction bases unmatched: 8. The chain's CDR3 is CASSGYRGPNTEAFF. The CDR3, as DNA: TGCGCCAGCAGCGGATACAGGGGCCCAAACACTGAAGCTTTCTTT.

CDR3 sequence reads: CASSEKGLNTEAFF. The DNA of the CDR3 is TGCGCCAGCAGCGAGAAGGGGTTAAACACTGAAGCTTTCTTT. The chain uses TRBV5-1 and TRBJ1-1; D might be TRBD1 (5 bases). V lost 4 bases and J 2 bases, leaving 12 bases between the germline ends. The CDR3 is 14 residues long. Germline V gene data show CDR1 as SGHRS and CDR2 as YFSETQ.

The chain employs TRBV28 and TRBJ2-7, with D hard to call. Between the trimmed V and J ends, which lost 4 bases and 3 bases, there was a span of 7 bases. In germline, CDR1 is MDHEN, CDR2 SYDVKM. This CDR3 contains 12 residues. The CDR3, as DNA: TGTGCCAGCAGTTCCCTCGGCTACGAGCAGTACTTC. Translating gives CASSSLGYEQYF.

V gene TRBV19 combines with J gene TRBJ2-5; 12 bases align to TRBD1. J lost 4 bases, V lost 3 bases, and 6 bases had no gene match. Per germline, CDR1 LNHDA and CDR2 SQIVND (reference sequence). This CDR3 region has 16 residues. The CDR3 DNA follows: TGTGCCAGTAGTATCGGGGACAGGGGGCTTCGAGAGACCCAGTACTTC. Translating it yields CASSIGDRGLRETQYF.

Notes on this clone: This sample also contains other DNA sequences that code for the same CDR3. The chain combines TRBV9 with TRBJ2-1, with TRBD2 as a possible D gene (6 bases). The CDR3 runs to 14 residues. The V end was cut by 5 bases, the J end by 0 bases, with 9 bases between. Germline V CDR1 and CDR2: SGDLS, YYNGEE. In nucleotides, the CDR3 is TGTGCCAGCAGTGGGGGGACCTCCTACAATGAGCAGTTCTTC. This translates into CASSGGTSYNEQFF. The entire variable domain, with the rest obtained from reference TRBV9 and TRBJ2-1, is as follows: DSGVTQTPKHLITATGQRVTLRCSPRSGDLSVYWYQQSLDQGLQFLIQYYNGEERAKGNILERFSAQQFPDLHSELNLSSLELGDSALYFCASSGGTSYNEQFFGPGTRLTVL.

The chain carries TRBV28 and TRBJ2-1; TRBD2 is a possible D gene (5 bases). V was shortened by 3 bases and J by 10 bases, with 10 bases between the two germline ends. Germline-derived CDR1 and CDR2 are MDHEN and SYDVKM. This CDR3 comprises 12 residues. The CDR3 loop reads CASSFGGIEQFF. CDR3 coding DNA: TGTGCCAGCAGTTTTGGAGGTATAGAGCAGTTCTTC.

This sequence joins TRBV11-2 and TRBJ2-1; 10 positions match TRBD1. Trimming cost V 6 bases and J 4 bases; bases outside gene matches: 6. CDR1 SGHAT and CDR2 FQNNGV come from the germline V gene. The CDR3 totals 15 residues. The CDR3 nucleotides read TGTGCCAGCAGACACGGACAGGGGGTGTACAATGAGCAGTTCTTC. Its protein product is CASRHGQGVYNEQFF.